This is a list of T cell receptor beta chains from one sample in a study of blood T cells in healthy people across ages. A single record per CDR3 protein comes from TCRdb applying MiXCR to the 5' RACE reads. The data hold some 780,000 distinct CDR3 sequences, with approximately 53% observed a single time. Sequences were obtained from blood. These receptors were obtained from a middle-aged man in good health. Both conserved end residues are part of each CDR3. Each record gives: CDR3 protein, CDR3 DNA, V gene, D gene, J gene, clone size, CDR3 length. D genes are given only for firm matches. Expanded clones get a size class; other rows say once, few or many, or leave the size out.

CDR3: CASSQLTEVNEKLFF
DNA: TGTGCCAGCAGCCAACTGACGGAAGTAAATGAAAAACTGTTTTTT
V: TRBV4-2
D: NA
J: TRBJ1-4
size: NA
length: 15

CDR3: CASGLGTGLNEQYF
DNA: TGTGCTAGTGGTTTGGGCACAGGGCTGAACGAGCAGTACTTC
V: TRBV12-5
D: NA
J: TRBJ2-7
size: NA
length: 14

CDR3: CASTRGTVATNEKLFF
DNA: TGTGCCAGTACCAGGGGGACAGTTGCAACTAATGAAAAACTGTTTTTT
V: TRBV19
D: TRBD1
J: TRBJ1-4
size: NA
length: 16

CDR3: CASSSDKYGYTF
DNA: TGTGCCAGCAGTTCCGACAAGTATGGCTACACCTTC
V: TRBV6-2/TRBV6-3
D: NA
J: TRBJ1-2
size: NA
length: 12

CDR3: CSAPHPGTDYGYTF
DNA: TGCAGTGCTCCTCACCCCGGGACAGACTATGGCTACACCTTC
V: TRBV20-1
D: TRBD1
J: TRBJ1-2
size: NA
length: 14

CDR3: CSASLSQGKGKLFF
DNA: TGCAGTGCTAGTCTCTCACAGGGAAAAGGAAAACTGTTTTTT
V: TRBV20-1
D: NA
J: TRBJ1-4
size: NA
length: 14

CDR3: CASSGVITNTGELFF
DNA: TGTGCCAGCAGTGGTGTGATAACGAACACCGGGGAGCTGTTTTTT
V: TRBV7-3
D: NA
J: TRBJ2-2
size: NA
length: 15

CDR3: CASSSGGLSSYEQYF
DNA: TGTGCCAGCAGTTCAGGGGGCCTTAGCTCCTACGAGCAGTACTTC
V: TRBV12-3/TRBV12-4
D: TRBD1
J: TRBJ2-7
size: NA
length: 15

CDR3: CASSLGDRAAYEQYF
DNA: TGCGCCAGCAGCTTGGGCGACAGGGCGGCCTACGAGCAGTACTTC
V: TRBV5-1
D: TRBD1
J: TRBJ2-7
size: NA
length: 15

CDR3: CASSEGANTGELFF
DNA: TGCGCCAGCAGTGAAGGGGCGAACACCGGGGAGCTGTTTTTT
V: TRBV5-1
D: NA
J: TRBJ2-2
size: NA
length: 14

CDR3: CASSLVLQGKQETQYF
DNA: TGTGCCAGCAGCTTAGTCCTACAGGGCAAACAAGAGACCCAGTACTTC
V: TRBV5-5
D: NA
J: TRBJ2-5
size: NA
length: 16

CDR3: CASSPLRTGNNEQFF
DNA: TGTGCCAGCAGTCCCCTAAGGACAGGGAATAATGAGCAGTTCTTC
V: TRBV27
D: TRBD1
J: TRBJ2-1
size: few
length: 15

CDR3: CASSPPGTGRTDTQYF
DNA: TGTGCCAGCAGTCCCCCCGGGACAGGTCGCACAGATACGCAGTATTTT
V: TRBV6-1
D: TRBD1
J: TRBJ2-3
size: NA
length: 16

CDR3: CASSWTSWNEQFF
DNA: TGTGCCAGCAGTTGGACTAGCTGGAATGAGCAGTTCTTC
V: TRBV6-5
D: TRBD2
J: TRBJ2-1
size: NA
length: 13

CDR3: CASSRRQGDNEQFF
DNA: TGTGCCAGCAGCCGTCGACAGGGGGACAATGAGCAGTTCTTC
V: TRBV3-1
D: TRBD1
J: TRBJ2-1
size: NA
length: 14

CDR3: CASSTVQSSYEQYF
DNA: TGTGCCAGCAGTACGGTACAAAGCTCCTACGAGCAGTACTTC
V: TRBV12-3/TRBV12-4
D: NA
J: TRBJ2-7
size: NA
length: 14

CDR3: CATSRDRITEAFF
DNA: TGTGCCACCAGCAGAGACCGAATCACTGAAGCTTTCTTT
V: TRBV15
D: NA
J: TRBJ1-1
size: few
length: 13

CDR3: CASSRPRNTQYF
DNA: TGTGCCAGCAGTCGACCTCGGAATACGCAGTATTTT
V: TRBV6-2/TRBV6-3
D: NA
J: TRBJ2-3
size: few
length: 12

CDR3: CASSPSTGTGAVGTEAFF
DNA: TGTGCCAGCAGTCCCAGCACCGGGACAGGGGCGGTGGGCACTGAAGCTTTCTTT
V: TRBV12-3/TRBV12-4
D: TRBD1
J: TRBJ1-1
size: NA
length: 18

CDR3: CASNYGQLYGYTF
DNA: TGTGCCAGCAATTATGGACAGCTCTATGGCTACACCTTC
V: TRBV12-3/TRBV12-4
D: NA
J: TRBJ1-2
size: few
length: 13

CDR3: CASSERETQYF
DNA: TGTGCCAGCAGTGAGCGTGAGACCCAGTACTTC
V: TRBV28
D: NA
J: TRBJ2-5
size: NA
length: 11

CDR3: CASSLGGTTLEEQYF
DNA: TGTGCCAGCAGTTTAGGAGGCACCACTCTTGAGGAGCAGTACTTC
V: TRBV14
D: NA
J: TRBJ2-7
size: NA
length: 15

CDR3: CASSFGGGQFSQYF
DNA: TGTGCCAGCAGTTTTGGCGGGGGGCAATTTTCCCAGTACTTC
V: TRBV27
D: TRBD2
J: TRBJ2-5
size: many
length: 14

CDR3: CASSLAVAGGGETQYF
DNA: TGCGCCAGCAGCTTGGCCGTAGCGGGAGGCGGGGAGACCCAGTACTTC
V: TRBV5-1
D: TRBD2
J: TRBJ2-5
size: NA
length: 16

CDR3: CSARDPSGGIEQYF
DNA: TGCAGTGCTAGAGATCCTTCAGGGGGCATCGAGCAGTACTTC
V: TRBV20-1
D: TRBD1
J: TRBJ2-7
size: few
length: 14

CDR3: CASSLVGTREETQYF
DNA: TGTGCCAGCAGCTTAGTAGGGACTAGGGAAGAGACCCAGTACTTC
V: TRBV11-2
D: TRBD2
J: TRBJ2-5
size: NA
length: 15

CDR3: CASSFIAGGHNEQYF
DNA: TGTGCCAGCAGCTTTATAGCGGGAGGTCACAATGAGCAGTACTTC
V: TRBV11-3
D: TRBD2
J: TRBJ2-7
size: NA
length: 15

CDR3: CASSTHERGEQFF
DNA: TGTGCCAGCAGCACCCACGAAAGGGGTGAGCAGTTCTTC
V: TRBV7-9
D: NA
J: TRBJ2-1
size: NA
length: 13

CDR3: CASSPLASPEPDTQYF
DNA: TGTGCCAGCAGTCCTTTAGCCTCGCCAGAGCCAGATACGCAGTATTTT
V: TRBV27
D: NA
J: TRBJ2-3
size: NA
length: 16

CDR3: CASSLSTGAYNEQFF
DNA: TGTGCCAGCAGCTTATCGACTGGGGCTTACAATGAGCAGTTCTTC
V: TRBV7-3
D: NA
J: TRBJ2-1
size: NA
length: 15

CDR3: CSVTPAGAHTDTQYF
DNA: TGCAGCGTTACCCCAGCGGGAGCGCACACAGATACGCAGTATTTT
V: TRBV29-1
D: TRBD2
J: TRBJ2-3
size: NA
length: 15

CDR3: CASGRGQQDNSPLHF
DNA: TGCGCCAGCGGAAGGGGACAGCAAGATAATTCACCCCTCCACTTT
V: TRBV5-1
D: TRBD1
J: TRBJ1-6
size: once
length: 15

CDR3: CSPRHNEQFF
DNA: TGCAGCCCCAGACACAATGAGCAGTTCTTC
V: TRBV20-1
D: NA
J: TRBJ2-1
size: NA
length: 10

CDR3: CASSRGRSYGYTF
DNA: TGTGCCAGCTCCCGGGGCAGGAGCTATGGCTACACCTTC
V: TRBV12-3/TRBV12-4
D: NA
J: TRBJ1-2
size: NA
length: 13

CDR3: CGVEGRVLQETQYF
DNA: TGCGGCGTTGAAGGGAGGGTCCTACAAGAGACCCAGTACTTC
V: TRBV29-1
D: TRBD2
J: TRBJ2-5
size: NA
length: 14

CDR3: CASSGQTGIFSYEQYF
DNA: TGTGCCAGCAGCGGACAAACAGGGATCTTCTCCTACGAGCAGTACTTC
V: TRBV7-2
D: NA
J: TRBJ2-7
size: few
length: 16

CDR3: CSAPPPLAGGSNEQYF
DNA: TGCAGTGCCCCGCCCCCACTAGCGGGAGGGTCAAATGAGCAGTACTTC
V: TRBV20-1
D: TRBD2
J: TRBJ2-5
size: NA
length: 16

CDR3: CASSHLTPEQPKRTQFF
DNA: TGTGCCAGCAGCCATCTCACTCCGGAACAGCCCAAGAGGACCCAGTTCTTC
V: TRBV27
D: NA
J: TRBJ2-1
size: NA
length: 17

CDR3: CASWKGRGASYEQYF
DNA: TGTGCCAGTTGGAAAGGTCGGGGCGCCTCCTACGAGCAGTACTTC
V: TRBV28
D: NA
J: TRBJ2-7
size: NA
length: 15

CDR3: CASSEPSGRYEQYF
DNA: TGTGCCAGCAGTGAACCTAGCGGGAGGTACGAGCAGTACTTC
V: TRBV2
D: TRBD2
J: TRBJ2-7
size: NA
length: 14

CDR3: CATSDTIYTDTQYF
DNA: TGTGCCACCAGTGATACGATATACACAGATACGCAGTATTTT
V: TRBV24-1
D: NA
J: TRBJ2-3
size: NA
length: 14

CDR3: CASSLDWADYEQYF
DNA: TGTGCCAGCAGTTTGGACTGGGCCGACTACGAGCAGTACTTC
V: TRBV6-5
D: NA
J: TRBJ2-7
size: NA
length: 14

CDR3: CASRPPLEEATNEKLFF
DNA: TGTGCCAGCAGGCCCCCGTTAGAAGAAGCAACTAATGAAAAACTGTTTTTT
V: TRBV6-6
D: NA
J: TRBJ1-4
size: NA
length: 17

CDR3: CSARDYGAGQLYNEQFF
DNA: TGCAGTGCTAGAGATTATGGGGCGGGGCAATTGTACAATGAGCAGTTCTTC
V: TRBV20-1
D: NA
J: TRBJ2-1
size: NA
length: 17

CDR3: CSVDLGQKETQYF
DNA: TGCAGCGTTGACCTCGGCCAAAAAGAGACCCAGTACTTC
V: TRBV29-1
D: NA
J: TRBJ2-5
size: few
length: 13